The rows below give T cell receptor beta chains drawn from one sample of a study of T-cell reconstitution after alpha-beta-depleted transplantation in children. TCRdb re-called the PCR reads with MiXCR, one entry per CDR3 protein. The data hold about 540,000 distinct CDR3 sequences, with about 18% observed a single time. Sequencing was performed on PBMCs from the stem cell graft donor, taken from the stem cell graft. The receptors stem from a human donor who donated a stem cell graft to a child with acute lymphoblastic leukemia. Each CDR3 is given with its conserved first and last residue. Each record gives: D gene, clone size, J gene, V gene, CDR3 DNA, CDR3 protein. A D gene is named only where the DNA matches it firmly. Where a row states a size, it is once, few, many or the class of an expanded clone; other rows omit it.

NA	few	TRBJ2-7	TRBV10-2	TGCGCCACCCGTTTTGGCTACGAGCAGTACTTC	CATRFGYEQYF
NA	few	TRBJ1-5	TRBV24-1	TGTGCCACCAGTGGAGGGGTCTCTAATCAGCCCCAGCATTTT	CATSGGVSNQPQHF
TRBD2	many	TRBJ2-1	TRBV6-1	TGTGCCAGCAGTGAACTAGCGGGGTCCTACAATGAGCAGTTCTTC	CASSELAGSYNEQFF
NA	NA	TRBJ2-2	TRBV12-3/TRBV12-4	TGTGCCAGCAGTCCGGGGGAACCCGGGGAGCTGTTTTTT	CASSPGEPGELFF
TRBD1	NA	TRBJ2-7	TRBV19	TGTGCCAGTAGCCCGGGACAGACCTACGAGCAGTACTTC	CASSPGQTYEQYF
NA	many	TRBJ2-7	TRBV4-1	TGCGCCAGCAGCCAGGAGGGACAGATATACGAGCAGTACTTC	CASSQEGQIYEQYF
TRBD2	NA	TRBJ2-6	TRBV7-9	TGTGCCAGCAGCTTGACCGGCGGGGGGCTGAGCGTCCTGACTTTC	CASSLTGGGLSVLTF
NA	NA	TRBJ2-1	TRBV5-1	TGCGCCAGCAGCTTGGCCGCGGCGGGACCCTACAATGAGCAGTTCTTC	CASSLAAAGPYNEQFF
NA	NA	TRBJ1-2	TRBV9	TGTGCCAGCAGCGTATCGGGGGGATACTATGGCTACACCTTC	CASSVSGGYYGYTF
NA	NA	TRBJ2-7	TRBV20-1	TGCAGTGCTAGAGTCGGTGCGGGATCAACTAACGAGCAGTACTTC	CSARVGAGSTNEQYF